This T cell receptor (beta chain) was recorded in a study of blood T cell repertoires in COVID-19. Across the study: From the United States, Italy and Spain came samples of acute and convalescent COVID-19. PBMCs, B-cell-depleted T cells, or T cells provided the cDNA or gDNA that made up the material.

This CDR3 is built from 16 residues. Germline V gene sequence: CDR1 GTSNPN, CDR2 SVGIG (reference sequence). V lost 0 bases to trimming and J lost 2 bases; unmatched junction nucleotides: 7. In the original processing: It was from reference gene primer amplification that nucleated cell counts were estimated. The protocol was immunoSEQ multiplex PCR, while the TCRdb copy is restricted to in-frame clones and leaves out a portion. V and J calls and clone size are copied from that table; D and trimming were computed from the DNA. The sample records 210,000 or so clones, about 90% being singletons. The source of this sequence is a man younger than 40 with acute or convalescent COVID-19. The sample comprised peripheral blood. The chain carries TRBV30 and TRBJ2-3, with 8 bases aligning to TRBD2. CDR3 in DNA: TGTGCCTGGAGTGTACCTGGCGGGGGGCACACAGATACGCAGTATTTT. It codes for CAWSVPGGGHTDTQYF.